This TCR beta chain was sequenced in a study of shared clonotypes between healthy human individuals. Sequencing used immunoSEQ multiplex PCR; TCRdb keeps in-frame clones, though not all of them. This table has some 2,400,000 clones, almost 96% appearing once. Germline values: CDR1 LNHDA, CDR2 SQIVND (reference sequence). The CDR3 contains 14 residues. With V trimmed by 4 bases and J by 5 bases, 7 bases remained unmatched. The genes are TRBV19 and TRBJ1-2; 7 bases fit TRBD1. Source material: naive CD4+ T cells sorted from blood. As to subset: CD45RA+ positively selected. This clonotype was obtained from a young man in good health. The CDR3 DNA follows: TGTGCCAGTAGTAGAGGGGGACAGTTATATGGCTACACCTTC. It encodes CASSRGGQLYGYTF.